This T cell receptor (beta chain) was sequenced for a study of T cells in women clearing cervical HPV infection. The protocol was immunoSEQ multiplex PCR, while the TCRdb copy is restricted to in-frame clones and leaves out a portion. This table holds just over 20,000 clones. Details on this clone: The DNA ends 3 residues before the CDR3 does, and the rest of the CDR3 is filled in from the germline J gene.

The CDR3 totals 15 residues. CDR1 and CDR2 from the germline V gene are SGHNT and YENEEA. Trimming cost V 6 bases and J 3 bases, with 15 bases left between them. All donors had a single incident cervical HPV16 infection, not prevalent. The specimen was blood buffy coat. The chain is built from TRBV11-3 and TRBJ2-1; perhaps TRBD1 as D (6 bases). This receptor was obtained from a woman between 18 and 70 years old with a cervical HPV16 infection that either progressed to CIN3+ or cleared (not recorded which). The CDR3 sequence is CASSSRQAGYNEQFF. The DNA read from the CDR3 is TGTGCCAGCAGTTCACGACAGGCAGGCTACAATGAG. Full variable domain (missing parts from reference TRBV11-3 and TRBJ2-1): EAGVVQSPRYKIIEKKQPVAFWCNPISGHNTLYWYLQNLGQGPELLIRYENEEAVDDSQLPKDRFSAERLKGVDSTLKIQPAELGDSAVYLCASSSRQAGYNEQFFGPGTRLTVL.